The present T cell receptor (beta chain) was sequenced within a study of OX40 agonist ivuxolimab in advanced cancers. With respect to the entire study: The costimulatory receptor OX40 (CD134) was targeted by ivuxolimab, a fully human IgG2 agonistic monoclonal antibody. The paper reports the monotherapy dose-escalation portion (N ≈ 50 patients) of the phase I ivuxolimab trial. Intravenous ivuxolimab was administered to patients every 2 weeks at six dose levels: 0.01, 0.1, 0.3, 1.5, 3 and 10 mg/kg. Peripheral TCRbeta sequencing aimed to test whether ivuxolimab altered TCR sequence diversity and caused clonal T-cell expansion. Among the 52 dose-escalation patients, around 20 had hepatocellular carcinoma, about 15 melanoma, 9 renal cell carcinoma and 9 head and neck cancer. Partial responses were achieved by three dose-escalation patients, of whom one had hepatocellular carcinoma and two had cutaneous melanoma. Prior anti-PD-1, anti-PD-L1 or anti-CTLA-4 therapy was permitted, and 35% to 40% of dose-escalation patients had received checkpoint inhibitors. The dose-escalation cohort was almost 85% male with a mean age of 60 years, ranging from roughly 20 to 80.

Patients with autoimmune disease history or receiving systemic immunosuppression were excluded from the trial. In every dose cohort, peripheral blood was drawn for TCR sequencing at baseline, cycle 4 day 1, and cycle 7 day 1. The samples were taken from a phase I, first-in-human, multicenter, open-label dose-escalation trial of ivuxolimab. Adults with locally advanced or metastatic melanoma, renal cell carcinoma, hepatocellular carcinoma or head and neck squamous cell carcinoma were enrolled in the trial. Before TCR sequencing, CD4+ and CD8+ T cells were separately sorted from peripheral blood. V drops 0 bases and J drops 7 bases, leaving 13 bases in between. Including cysteine and phenylalanine, the CDR3 has 14 amino acids. Only CDR3 DNA is held: 42 bases, read in frame from base 1. CDR1 and CDR2, looked up from the germline V gene, are SGDLS and YYNGEE. General study outcomes and caveats: In the 0.1-3.0 mg/kg groups, partial responders had among the lowest normalized peripheral clonal expansion, particularly in CD8+ T cells. After ivuxolimab, expanded clones were on average more numerous among CD8+ T cells than among CD4+ T cells. The antigen specificity of the peripheral T cells that underwent clonal expansion was not determined. Clonal expansion of both CD4+ and CD8+ blood T cells was observed from baseline to week 6 at doses 0.1 to 3.0 mg/kg. Low levels of normalized T-cell clonal expansion were also seen in some nonresponding patients.

To sequence the TCRbeta CDR3 region, genomic DNA was isolated from the sorted cells. The immunoSEQ Assay was used to sequence the TCRbeta CDR3 regions. The source is immuneACCESS, and TCRdb retained only in-frame sequences with V and J called. Part of the clones is not carried over; for the studies checked, unresolved V genes explain less than half of this, and the remainder is unexplained. The sample table contains 13,000 to 15,000 clones; only one count was recorded for less than 85% of them. The ten largest account for around 29% of the sample. Regarding this clone: The specificity of this receptor is unknown. Base qualities are missing; no much larger clone stands one base away.

Sequencing was performed on CD4+ or CD8+ T cells sorted from blood, taken in a trial of the OX40 agonist ivuxolimab. This sequence was found in an adult with an advanced solid tumor such as melanoma, head and neck, liver or kidney cancer. This chain is built from TRBV9 and TRBJ1-2, and TRBD1 may be the D gene, going by 5 matching bases. The CDR3 loop reads CASSVGPGDSGYTF. The sequenced DNA is TGTGCCAGCAGCGTAGGTCCGGGGGATTCTGGCTACACCTTC.